This T cell receptor (beta chain) was recorded in a study of CXCR3-negative and CXCR3-positive naive CD8 T cells. Sorting was done in triplicate for each CD8+ T cell subset (about 330,000 cells each). The method, 5' RACE with UMI labels, was used to prepare the TRB cDNA libraries. Using the 5' RACE reads, TCRdb records one entry per CDR3 protein without DNA. In total, the table holds 100,000 to 150,000 distinct CDR3 sequences. Overall study results and limits: For naive cells, CXCR3-negative and CXCR3-positive subsets had similar TRBV-TRBJ usage; for memory cells, usage differed. Comparison of naive cells showed more hydrophobic TRB CDR3s in CXCR3-positive than in CXCR3-negative naive cells. TRB CDR3 properties served as the basis for inferring TCR strength, and surface CD5 was comparable between naive subsets. Both naive subsets showed comparably high diversity, and memory CD8+ cells showed much lower diversity.

For this clonotype: Its cognate antigen is unknown.

This CDR3 has 14 amino acids. From germline, CDR1 is MNHNY and CDR2 SVGAGI (reference sequence). This chain uses TRBV6-6 with TRBJ1-1; TCRdb designates TRBD1, a call that cannot be tested without DNA. The receptor comes from a human donor in good health. Some clones in this sample may be carry-over from other donors' samples. The sequenced material came from naive CXCR3+ CD8+ T cells from blood. Subset given: CD45RO-CCR7+CD27+CD95- naive CD8+ T cells expressing CXCR3 (TNR3+). CDR3 in amino acids: CASSPVGDGTEAFF.